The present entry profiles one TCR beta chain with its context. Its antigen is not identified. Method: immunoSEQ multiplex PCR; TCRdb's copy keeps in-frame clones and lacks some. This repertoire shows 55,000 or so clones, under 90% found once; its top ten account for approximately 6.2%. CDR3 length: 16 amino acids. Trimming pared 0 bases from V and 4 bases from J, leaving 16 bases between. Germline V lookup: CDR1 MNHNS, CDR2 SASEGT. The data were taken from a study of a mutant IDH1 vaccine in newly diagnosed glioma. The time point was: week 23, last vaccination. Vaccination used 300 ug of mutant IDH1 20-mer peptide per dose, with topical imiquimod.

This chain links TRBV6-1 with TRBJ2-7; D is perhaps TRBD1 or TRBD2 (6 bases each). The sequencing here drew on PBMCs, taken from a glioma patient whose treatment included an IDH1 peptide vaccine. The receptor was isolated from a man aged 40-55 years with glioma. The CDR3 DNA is TGTGCCAGCAGTGAAGCGTTGGGGGGCGCTTGGTACGAGCAGTACTTC. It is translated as CASSEALGGAWYEQYF.